This T cell receptor beta chain was recorded in a study of blood T cell repertoires in COVID-19. About the study: T cells, B-cell-depleted T cells, or PBMCs supplied cDNA or gDNA.

TCRdb keeps only in-frame clones here, not all; method: immunoSEQ multiplex PCR. The table lists 270,000 or so clones, 84% of them singletons. The clonotype was recovered from a human donor in a cohort sampled during active COVID-19. What was sequenced was peripheral blood.

The CDR3 nucleotides are TGCGCCAGCAGTCGCGGGGGCTCCTACGAGCAGTACTTC. This translates into CASSRGGSYEQYF. V and J are TRBV10-1 and TRBJ2-7; 7 positions agree with TRBD2. There are 13 residues in the CDR3. V trimming: 5 bases; J trimming: 0 bases; junction bases outside the gene matches: 1. The germline gives CDR1 WNHNN, CDR2 SYGVQD (reference sequence).